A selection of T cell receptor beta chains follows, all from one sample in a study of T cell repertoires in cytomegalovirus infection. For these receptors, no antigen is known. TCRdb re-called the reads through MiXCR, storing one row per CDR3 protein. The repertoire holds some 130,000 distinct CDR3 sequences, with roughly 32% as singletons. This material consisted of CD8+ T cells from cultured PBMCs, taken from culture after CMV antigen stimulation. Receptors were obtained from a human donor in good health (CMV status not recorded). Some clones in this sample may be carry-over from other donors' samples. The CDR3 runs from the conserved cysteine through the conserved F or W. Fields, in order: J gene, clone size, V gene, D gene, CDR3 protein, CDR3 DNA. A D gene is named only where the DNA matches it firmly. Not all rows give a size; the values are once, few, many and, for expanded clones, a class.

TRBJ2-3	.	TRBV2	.	CASSAPDIPGQYF	TGTGCCAGCAGTGCCCCGGACATTCCGGGTCAGTATTTT
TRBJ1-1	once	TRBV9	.	CASSADTMTNTEAFF	TGTGCCAGCAGCGCGGACACAATGACGAACACTGAAGCTTTCTTT
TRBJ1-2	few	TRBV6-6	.	CASSSQGPHYGYTF	TGTGCCAGCAGTTCGCAGGGGCCTCACTATGGCTACACCTTC
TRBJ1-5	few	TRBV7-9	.	CASSLVSGQPQHF	TGTGCCAGCAGCTTAGTTTCTGGACAGCCCCAGCATTTT
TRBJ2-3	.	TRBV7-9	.	CASVSTDTQYF	TGTGCCTCGGTGTCCACAGATACGCAGTATTTT
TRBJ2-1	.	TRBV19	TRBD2	CASSTTSGANEQFF	TGTGCCAGTAGTACGACTAGCGGGGCAAATGAGCAGTTCTTC
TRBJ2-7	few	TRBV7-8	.	CASSLPPYTPYEQYF	TGTGCCAGCAGCTTGCCCCCGTATACCCCCTACGAGCAGTACTTC
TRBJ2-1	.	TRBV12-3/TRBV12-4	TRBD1	CASSLRTGENEQFF	TGTGCCAGCAGTTTAAGGACAGGGGAAAATGAGCAGTTCTTC
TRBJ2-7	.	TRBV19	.	CASRETGAPSYEQYF	TGTGCCAGTAGAGAAACGGGGGCACCTTCCTACGAGCAGTACTTC
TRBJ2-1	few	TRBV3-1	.	CASSQETLSLDQFF	TGTGCCAGCAGCCAAGAGACATTATCGCTCGACCAGTTCTTC
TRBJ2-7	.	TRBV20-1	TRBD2	CSATGRVGGASFMAYEQYF	TGCAGTGCTACCGGAAGGGTCGGGGGGGCTTCTTTTATGGCCTACGAGCAGTACTTC
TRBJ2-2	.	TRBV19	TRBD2	CASQAGGIAGELFF	TGTGCCAGCCAAGCGGGGGGAATTGCCGGGGAGCTGTTTTTT
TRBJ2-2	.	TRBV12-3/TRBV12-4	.	CASSDRRGGGGELFF	TGTGCCAGCAGTGACAGGAGGGGTGGGGGCGGGGAGCTGTTTTTT
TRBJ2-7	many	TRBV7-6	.	CASSASYEQYF	TGTGCCAGCAGCGCATCCTACGAGCAGTACTTC
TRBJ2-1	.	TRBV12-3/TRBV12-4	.	CASSLFGYNEQFF	TGTGCCAGCAGTTTGTTCGGGTACAATGAGCAGTTCTTC
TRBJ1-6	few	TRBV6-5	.	CASSSPGPPNSPLHF	TGTGCCAGCAGTTCTCCGGGACCACCGAATTCACCCCTCCACTTT
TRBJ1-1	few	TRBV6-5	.	CASSYSNPGVNTEAFF	TGTGCCAGCAGTTACTCGAATCCGGGCGTGAACACTGAAGCTTTCTTT
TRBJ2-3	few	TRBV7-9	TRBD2	CASSLFAGGRSTDTQYF	TGTGCCAGCAGCTTATTTGCGGGGGGCCGTTCCACAGATACGCAGTATTTT
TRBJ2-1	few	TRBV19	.	CASSIMSAGRHEQFF	TGTGCCAGTAGTATTATGTCGGCGGGGCGCCATGAGCAGTTCTTC
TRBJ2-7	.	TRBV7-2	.	CASSNRDNYYEQYF	TGTGCCAGCAGCAACCGGGACAATTACTACGAGCAGTACTTC
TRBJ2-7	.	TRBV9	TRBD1	CASSERGGQGTYEQYF	TGTGCCAGCAGCGAGAGGGGGGGACAGGGGACCTACGAGCAGTACTTC
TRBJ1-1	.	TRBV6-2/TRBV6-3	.	CASSEQGWFEAFF	TGTGCCAGCAGCGAACAGGGATGGTTCGAAGCTTTCTTT
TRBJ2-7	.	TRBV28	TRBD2	CASRPTSGGSSEQYF	TGTGCCAGCAGACCGACTAGCGGGGGGTCTTCCGAGCAGTACTTC
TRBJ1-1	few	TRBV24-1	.	CATSDLFLMNTEAFF	TGTGCCACCAGTGATTTATTCCTCATGAACACTGAAGCTTTCTTT